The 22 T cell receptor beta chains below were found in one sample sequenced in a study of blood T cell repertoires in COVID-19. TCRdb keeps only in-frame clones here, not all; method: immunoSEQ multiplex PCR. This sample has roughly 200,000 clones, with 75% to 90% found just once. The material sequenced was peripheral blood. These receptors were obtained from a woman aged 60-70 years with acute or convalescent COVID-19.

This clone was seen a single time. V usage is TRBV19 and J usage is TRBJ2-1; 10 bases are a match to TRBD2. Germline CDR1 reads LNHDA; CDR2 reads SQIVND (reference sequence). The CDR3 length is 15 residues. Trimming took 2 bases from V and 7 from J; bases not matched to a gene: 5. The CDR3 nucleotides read TGTGCCAGTAGTATATCTAGCGGGAGAGGGAATGAGCAGTTCTTC. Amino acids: CASSISSGRGNEQFF. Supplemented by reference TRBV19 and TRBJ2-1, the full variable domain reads DGGITQSPKYLFRKEGQNVTLSCEQNLNHDAMYWYRQDPGQGLRLIYYSQIVNDFQKGDIAEGYSVSREKKESFPLTVTSAQKNPTAFYLCASSISSGRGNEQFFGPGTRLTVL.

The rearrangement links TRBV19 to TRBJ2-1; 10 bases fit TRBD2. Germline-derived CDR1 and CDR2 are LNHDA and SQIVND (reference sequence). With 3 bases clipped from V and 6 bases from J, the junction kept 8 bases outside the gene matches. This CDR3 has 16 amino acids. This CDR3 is CASSIDRTSGVNEQFF. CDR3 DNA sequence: TGTGCCAGTAGTATTGACAGGACTAGCGGAGTCAATGAGCAGTTCTTC. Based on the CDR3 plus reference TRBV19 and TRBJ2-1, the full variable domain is DGGITQSPKYLFRKEGQNVTLSCEQNLNHDAMYWYRQDPGQGLRLIYYSQIVNDFQKGDIAEGYSVSREKKESFPLTVTSAQKNPTAFYLCASSIDRTSGVNEQFFGPGTRLTVL.

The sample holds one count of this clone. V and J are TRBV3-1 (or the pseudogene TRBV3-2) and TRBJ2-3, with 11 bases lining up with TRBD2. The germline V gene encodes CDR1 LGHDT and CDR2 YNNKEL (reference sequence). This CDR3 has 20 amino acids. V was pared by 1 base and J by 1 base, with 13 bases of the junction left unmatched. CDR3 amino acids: CASSQGKLAGGGRGTDTQYF. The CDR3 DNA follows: TGTGCCAGCAGCCAAGGAAAGCTAGCGGGAGGAGGTCGGGGCACAGATACGCAGTATTTT.

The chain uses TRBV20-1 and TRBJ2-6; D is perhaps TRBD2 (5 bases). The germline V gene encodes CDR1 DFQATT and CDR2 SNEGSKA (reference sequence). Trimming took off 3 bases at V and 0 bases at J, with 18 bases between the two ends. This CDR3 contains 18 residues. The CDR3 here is CSASDWGELTSGANVLTF. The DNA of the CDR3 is TGCAGTGCTAGTGATTGGGGAGAGTTAACCTCTGGGGCCAACGTCCTGACTTTC.

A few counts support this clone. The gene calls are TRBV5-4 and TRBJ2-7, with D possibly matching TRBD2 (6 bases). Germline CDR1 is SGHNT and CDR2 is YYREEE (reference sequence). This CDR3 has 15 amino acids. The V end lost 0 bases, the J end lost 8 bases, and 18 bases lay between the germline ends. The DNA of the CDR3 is TGTGCCAGCAGCTTGGCTGGTGTCGGGAGCTATCAGCAGTACTTC. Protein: CASSLAGVGSYQQYF. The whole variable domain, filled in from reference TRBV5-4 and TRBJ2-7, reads ETGVTQSPTHLIKTRGQQVTLRCSSQSGHNTVSWYQQALGQGPQFIFQYYREEENGRGNFPPRFSGLQFPNYSSELNVNALELDDSALYLCASSLAGVGSYQQYFGPGTRLTVT.

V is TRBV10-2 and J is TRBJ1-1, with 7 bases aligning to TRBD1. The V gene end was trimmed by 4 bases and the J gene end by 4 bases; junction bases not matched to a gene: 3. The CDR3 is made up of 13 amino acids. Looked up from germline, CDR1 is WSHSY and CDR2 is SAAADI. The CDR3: CASSAQGGTEAFF. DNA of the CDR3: TGCGCCAGCAGTGCCCAGGGGGGCACTGAAGCTTTCTTT.

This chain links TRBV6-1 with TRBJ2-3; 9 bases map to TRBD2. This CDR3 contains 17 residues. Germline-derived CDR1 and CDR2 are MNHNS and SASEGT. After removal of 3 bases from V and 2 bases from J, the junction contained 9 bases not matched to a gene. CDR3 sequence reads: CASSDGATSGHTDTQYF. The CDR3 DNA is TGTGCCAGCAGTGATGGAGCGACTAGCGGCCACACAGATACGCAGTATTTT.

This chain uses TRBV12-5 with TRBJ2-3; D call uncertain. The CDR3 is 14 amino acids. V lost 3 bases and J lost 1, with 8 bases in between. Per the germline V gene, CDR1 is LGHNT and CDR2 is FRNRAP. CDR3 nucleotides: TGTGCTAGTGGTTTTGGCAGCGGCACAGATACGCAGTATTTT. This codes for CASGFGSGTDTQYF.

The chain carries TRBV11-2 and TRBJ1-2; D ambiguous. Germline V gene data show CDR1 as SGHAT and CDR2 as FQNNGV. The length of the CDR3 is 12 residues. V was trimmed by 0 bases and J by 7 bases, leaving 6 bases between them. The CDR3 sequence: CASSLELSGYTF. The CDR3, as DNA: TGTGCCAGCAGCTTAGAGTTATCTGGCTACACCTTC.

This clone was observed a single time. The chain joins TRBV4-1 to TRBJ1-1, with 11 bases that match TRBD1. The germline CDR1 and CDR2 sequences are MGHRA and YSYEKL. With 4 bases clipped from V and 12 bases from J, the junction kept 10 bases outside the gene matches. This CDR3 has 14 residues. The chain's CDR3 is CASSLQDRGRLSFF. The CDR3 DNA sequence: TGCGCCAGCAGCCTTCAGGACAGGGGGCGTTTGTCTTTCTTT.

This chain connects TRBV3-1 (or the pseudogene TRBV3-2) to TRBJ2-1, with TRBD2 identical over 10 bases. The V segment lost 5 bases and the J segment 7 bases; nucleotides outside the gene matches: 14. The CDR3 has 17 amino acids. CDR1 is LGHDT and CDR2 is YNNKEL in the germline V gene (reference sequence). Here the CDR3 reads CASSSHSSGSLRNEQFF. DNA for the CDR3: TGTGCCAGCAGCTCTCATTCTAGCGGGAGTTTGAGAAATGAGCAGTTCTTC.

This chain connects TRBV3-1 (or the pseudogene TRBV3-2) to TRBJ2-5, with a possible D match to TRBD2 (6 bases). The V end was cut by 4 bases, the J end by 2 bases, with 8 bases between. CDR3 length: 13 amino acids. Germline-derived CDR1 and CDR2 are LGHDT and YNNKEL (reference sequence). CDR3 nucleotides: TGTGCCAGCAGCCTGGGACTTCAAGAGACCCAGTACTTC. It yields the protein CASSLGLQETQYF.

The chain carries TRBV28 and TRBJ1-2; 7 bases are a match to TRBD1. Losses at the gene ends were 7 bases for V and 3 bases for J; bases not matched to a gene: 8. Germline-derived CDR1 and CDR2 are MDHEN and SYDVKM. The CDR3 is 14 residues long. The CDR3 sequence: CASTPTGFDYGYTF. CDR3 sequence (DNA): TGTGCCAGCACCCCGACAGGGTTCGACTATGGCTACACCTTC.

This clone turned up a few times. The CDR3 protein is CASGRSSYNEQFF. The CDR3 DNA reads TGTGCCAGCGGTAGAAGCTCCTACAATGAGCAGTTCTTC. This chain joins TRBV6-5 and TRBJ2-1, with D hard to call. The CDR3 has 13 amino acids. The V gene lost 8 bases and the J gene lost 0 bases, with 8 bases spanning the gap. Germline-derived CDR1 and CDR2 are MNHEY and SVGAGI.

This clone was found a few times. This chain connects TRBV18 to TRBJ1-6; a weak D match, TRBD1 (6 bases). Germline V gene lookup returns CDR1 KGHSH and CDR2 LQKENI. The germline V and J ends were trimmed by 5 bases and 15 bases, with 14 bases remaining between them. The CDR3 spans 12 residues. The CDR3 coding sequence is TGTGCCAGCTCAAGCCAAATACAGGGCCTCCACTTT. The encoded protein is CASSSQIQGLHF. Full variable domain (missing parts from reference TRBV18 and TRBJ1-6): NAGVMQNPRHLVRRRGQEARLRCSPMKGHSHVYWYRQLPEEGLKFMVYLQKENIIDESGMPKERFSAEFPKEGPSILRIQQVVRGDSAAYFCASSSQIQGLHFGNGTRLTVT.

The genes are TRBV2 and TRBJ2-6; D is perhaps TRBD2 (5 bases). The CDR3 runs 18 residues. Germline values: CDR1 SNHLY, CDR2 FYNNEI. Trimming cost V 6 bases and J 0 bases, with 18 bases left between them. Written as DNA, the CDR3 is TGTGCCAGCAGGGAATCAGGAGGCCAACTCTCTGGGGCCAACGTCCTGACTTTC. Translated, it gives CASRESGGQLSGANVLTF.

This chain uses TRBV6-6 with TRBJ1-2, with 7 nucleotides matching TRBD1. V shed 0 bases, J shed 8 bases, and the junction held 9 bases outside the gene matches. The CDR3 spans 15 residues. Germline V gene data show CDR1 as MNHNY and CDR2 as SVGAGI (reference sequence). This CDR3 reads CASSYSLQGIEGYTF. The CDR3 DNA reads TGTGCCAGCAGTTACTCATTACAGGGGATAGAAGGCTACACCTTC.

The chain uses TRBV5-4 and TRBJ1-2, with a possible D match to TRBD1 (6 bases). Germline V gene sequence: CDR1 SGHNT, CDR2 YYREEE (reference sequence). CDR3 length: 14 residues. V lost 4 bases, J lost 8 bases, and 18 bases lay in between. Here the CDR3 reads CASSAQGMAKGYTF. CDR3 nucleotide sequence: TGTGCCAGCAGCGCACAGGGAATGGCTAAGGGCTACACCTTC.

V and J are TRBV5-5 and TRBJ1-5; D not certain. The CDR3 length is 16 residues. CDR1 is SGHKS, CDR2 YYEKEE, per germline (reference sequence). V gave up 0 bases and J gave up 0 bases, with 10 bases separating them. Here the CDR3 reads CASSLAGSYSNQPQHF. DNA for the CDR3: TGTGCCAGCAGCTTGGCTGGCAGTTATAGCAATCAGCCCCAGCATTTT.

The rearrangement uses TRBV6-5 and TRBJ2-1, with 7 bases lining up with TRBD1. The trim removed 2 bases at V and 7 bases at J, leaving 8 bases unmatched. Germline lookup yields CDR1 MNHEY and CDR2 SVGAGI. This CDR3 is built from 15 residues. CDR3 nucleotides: TGTGCCAGCAGTTACCTCGGGACAGCCGAAAATGAGCAGTTCTTC. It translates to CASSYLGTAENEQFF.

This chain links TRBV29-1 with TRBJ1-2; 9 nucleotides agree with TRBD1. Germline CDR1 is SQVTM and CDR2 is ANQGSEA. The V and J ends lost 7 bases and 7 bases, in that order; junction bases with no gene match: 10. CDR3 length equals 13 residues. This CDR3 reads CSGLGQGETGYTF. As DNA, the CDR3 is TGCAGCGGTTTGGGACAGGGAGAGACTGGCTACACCTTC.

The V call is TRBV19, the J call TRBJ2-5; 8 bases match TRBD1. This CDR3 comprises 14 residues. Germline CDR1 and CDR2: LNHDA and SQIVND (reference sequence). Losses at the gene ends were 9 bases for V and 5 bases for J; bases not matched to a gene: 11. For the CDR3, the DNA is TGTGCCAGCGGACAGGGCGCGTCTCGGGAGACCCAGTACTTC. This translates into CASGQGASRETQYF. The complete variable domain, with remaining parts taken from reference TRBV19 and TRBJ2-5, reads DGGITQSPKYLFRKEGQNVTLSCEQNLNHDAMYWYRQDPGQGLRLIYYSQIVNDFQKGDIAEGYSVSREKKESFPLTVTSAQKNPTAFYLCASGQGASRETQYFGPGTRLLVL.